The text below deals with one T cell receptor (beta chain). Its antigen is currently unknown. This sample was taken from a study of cytomegalovirus exposure and HLA in healthy donors. Amplification used 60 Vbeta primers and 13 Jbeta primers. Assay used: immunoSEQ multiplex PCR; TCRdb lists only in-frame clones, some missing. In the table there are about 170,000 clones, roughly 81% of which are singletons. This CDR3 contains 14 residues. V gave up 1 base and J gave up 8 bases; unmatched junction bases: 8. CDR1 is SQVTM and CDR2 is ANQGSEA in the germline V gene. Points from the study as a whole: Listed as cytomegalovirus-associated were 170 or so TCR beta chains. A later analysis by the authors found several of the most significant clusters apparently linked to common viral pathogens. Sequencing depth across donors, presence/absence analyses assumed, was roughly uniform. Among donors in an Asian-associated ancestry cluster, a later analysis reportedly found fewer N-insertions than the approximately 670-donor mean.

This receptor was identified in a woman between 18 and 29 years old in good health and CMV-seropositive. The chain links TRBV29-1 to TRBJ1-2; 9 bases align to TRBD1. The source material was PBMCs. CDR3 coding DNA: TGCAGCGTTGAAGGGGGGACAGGGCTGATCGGCTACACCTTC. This gives the protein CSVEGGTGLIGYTF.